This TCR beta chain was found in a study of blood T cell repertoires in COVID-19. Turning to the study itself: The origin of the acute and convalescent COVID-19 samples was the United States, Italy and Spain. From T cells, B-cell-depleted T cells, or PBMCs came the material, which was cDNA or gDNA.

V was cut by 8 bases and J by 7 bases, with 12 bases left in between. The length of the CDR3 is 13 residues. The germline V gene has CDR1 SNHLY and CDR2 FYNNEI. How the authors handled the data: Cell counts per sample came from amplifying reference gene primers. Assay: immunoSEQ multiplex PCR; the TCRdb copy retains only in-frame clones and omits some. D and trimming come from the DNA, and the V and J calls and clone size come from that table. In the table there are tens of thousands of clones, about four fifths of which are singletons. The receptor was isolated from a woman of 80 years or more with acute or convalescent COVID-19. The sequencing input was peripheral blood. The rearrangement uses TRBV2 and TRBJ1-6; D remains ambiguous. CDR3 in amino acids: CASAGGRNSPLHF. Here the CDR3 DNA reads TGTGCCAGCGCGGGAGGACGGAATTCACCCCTCCACTTT.